Below, 9 T cell receptor beta chains from the same sample are listed, as sequenced in a study of T cell repertoires in cytomegalovirus infection. MiXCR, applied by TCRdb to the reads, yields one record per CDR3 protein. The sample lists approximately 590,000 distinct CDR3 sequences, around 40% occurring once. No cognate antigen is known for these TCRs. The source was cultured PBMCs, collected from culture after CMV antigen stimulation. The source is a human donor in good health (CMV status not recorded). Some clones in this sample may be carry-over from other donors' samples.

V gene TRBV6-5 combines with J gene TRBJ1-5, with D possibly matching TRBD1 (5 bases). Between the trimmed V and J ends, which lost 0 bases and 1 base, there was a span of 7 bases. The CDR3 covers 15 residues. Germline assignment: CDR1 MNHEY and CDR2 SVGAGI. CDR3 region: CASSYSRGSNQPQHF. CDR3 coding DNA: TGTGCCAGCAGTTACTCGCGGGGCAGCAATCAGCCCCAGCATTTT.

This clonotype occurred a few times. This rearrangement joins TRBV7-8 to TRBJ2-1; D perhaps matches TRBD2 (6 bases). Germline-derived CDR1 and CDR2 are SGHVS and FQNEAQ. Between the trimmed V and J ends, which lost 5 bases and 0 bases, there was a span of 14 bases. The length of the CDR3 is 16 residues. The chain's CDR3 is CASSPGASVSYNEQFF. CDR3 coding DNA: TGTGCCAGCAGCCCTGGGGCTAGCGTCTCCTACAATGAGCAGTTCTTC.

V gene TRBV5-5 combines with J gene TRBJ1-6; D might be TRBD1 (6 bases). CDR1 SGHKS and CDR2 YYEKEE come from the germline V gene (reference sequence). This CDR3 is 17 amino acids long. V shed 2 bases and J shed 6 bases, with 18 bases lying between them. This CDR3 reads CASSFREGGRVNSPLHF. CDR3 coding DNA: TGTGCCAGCAGCTTTCGTGAGGGGGGCCGGGTTAATTCACCCCTCCACTTT.

The table lists this clonotype with a few counts. The rearrangement links TRBV7-2 to TRBJ1-1, with D unresolved. The CDR3 length is 15 residues. V gave up 0 bases and J gave up 5 bases, with 13 bases separating them. Germline V lookup: CDR1 SGHTA, CDR2 FQGNSA. The CDR3 is CASSLALALPTEAFF. The CDR3 DNA sequence: TGTGCCAGCAGCTTAGCGTTGGCACTTCCAACTGAAGCTTTCTTT.

This rearrangement joins TRBV7-2 to TRBJ2-1; no clear D gene. V was shortened by 1 base and J by 11 bases, with 9 bases between the two germline ends. Per the germline V gene, CDR1 is SGHTA and CDR2 is FQGNSA. The CDR3 is 12 amino acids. The CDR3 nucleotides are TGTGCCAGCAGCTTAGACTACCCCCAGCAGTTCTTC. The encoded protein is CASSLDYPQQFF.

This clonotype was seen only a few times. The gene calls are TRBV12-3 or TRBV12-4 and TRBJ2-3; 8 positions match TRBD2. The V segment lost 6 bases and the J segment 8 bases; nucleotides outside the gene matches: 7. This CDR3 has 13 amino acids. The CDR3 nucleotides read TGTGCCAGCAGCCGGGAGGGTCCCTTTACGCAGTATTTT. Translating gives CASSREGPFTQYF.

The V and J genes are TRBV11-2 and TRBJ2-3; D possibly matches TRBD1 or TRBD2 (6 bases each). This CDR3 has 15 residues. CDR1 is SGHAT and CDR2 is FQNNGV in the germline V gene. Trimming took off 5 bases at V and 3 bases at J, with 15 bases between the two ends. Here the CDR3 DNA reads TGTGCCAGCAGCCAACCAGGAGGGGGAACAGATACGCAGTATTTT. This translates into CASSQPGGGTDTQYF.

The chain couples TRBV27 to TRBJ2-3, with 7 bases that match TRBD1. The CDR3 has 13 amino acids. Germline CDR1 reads MNHEY; CDR2 reads SMNVEV (reference sequence). The V and J ends lost 3 bases and 5 bases, in that order; junction bases with no gene match: 2. The CDR3 is CASSFRDRDTQYF. DNA of the CDR3: TGTGCCAGCAGTTTCCGGGACAGAGATACGCAGTATTTT.

Many counts were recorded for this clonotype. The chain combines TRBV4-2 with TRBJ2-1; the match to TRBD2 covers 9 bases. With 0 bases clipped from V and 4 bases from J, the junction kept 10 bases outside the gene matches. CDR1 and CDR2 from the germline V gene are LGHNA and YNFKEQ. This CDR3 is built from 18 residues. For the CDR3, the DNA is TGTGCCAGCAGCCAAGACAGCTATACTAGCGGGTATTACAATGAGCAGTTCTTC. Protein: CASSQDSYTSGYYNEQFF.